At least ten counts were recorded for the clone carrying this TCR beta chain. Its antigen is still unknown. Germline trimming cut 8 bases from V and 9 bases from J; bases unmatched to any gene: 6. This CDR3 spans 12 amino acids. RNA transcripts were the source from which TCR beta CDR3 regions were amplified. In the first round, RT-PCR was carried out with HTBI primers, and a multiplex PCR formed the second round. One entry per CDR3 protein results from TCRdb running MiXCR on the multiplex PCR reads. This table has over 150,000 distinct CDR3 sequences, over 35% appearing once. The data were obtained in a study of Graves' ophthalmopathy and Graves' hyperthyroidism. Study-level results: Ophthalmopathy versus stable hyperthyroidism: 13-signature model gave 87.88% sensitivity, 70% to 83% specificity.

This chain uses TRBV12-3 or TRBV12-4 with TRBJ1-5; the match to TRBD1 covers 8 bases. The TCR comes from a woman aged 40 to 55 with Graves' ophthalmopathy. The material sequenced was peripheral blood. The CDR3 sequence is CASSTGVRPQHF. CDR3 DNA sequence: TGTGCCAGCTCGACAGGGGTACGGCCCCAGCATTTT.